This TCR beta chain was retrieved from a study of PD-1 blockade in classical Hodgkin lymphoma (dated by TCRdb to 2018 to 2021). Context from the whole study: Nivolumab dosing was 3 mg/kg intravenously every 2 weeks, continuing until either disease progression or unacceptable toxicity. The study used CyTOF and TCR beta sequencing to define a peripheral blood immune signature of response to PD-1 blockade in classical Hodgkin lymphoma. Points the paper makes about the study in general: A significant rise by C4D1 was seen in CD4+ but not CD8+ TCR diversity (p=0.0027 vs p=0.16), with the rise being most apparent in complete responders (p=0.02). Among trial patients, those achieving complete response had baseline diversity similar to that of newly diagnosed patients, while diversity was significantly lower in partial responders and progressors. Newly diagnosed patients were reported to have lower baseline TCR diversity than healthy donors, and relapsed/refractory patients were reported to have lower baseline TCR diversity still. Patients starting nivolumab less than 1 year after ASCT had lower diversity and were excluded from later analyses to avoid confounding by immune reconstitution. The study was restricted to a single clinical trial cohort, and the causes of repertoire differences, possibly disease activity or prior therapy, were left undefined.

In the paper's terms, the time point label means: cycle 4 day 1 (C4D1), after 6 weeks of nivolumab. Every trial patient had relapsed following autologous stem cell transplantation, and prior brentuximab vedotin exposure was what differed among cohorts A, B and C. The trial cohort included fewer than 65 patients with relapsed/refractory classical Hodgkin lymphoma, and each patient had a best overall response of complete response, partial response or progressive disease. In the multi-cohort phase II CheckMate 205 trial, trial patients received single-agent nivolumab. An independent review committee assessed best overall response by applying the 2007 International Working Group response criteria. Trial PBMCs were collected just before the start of nivolumab (C1D1) and during therapy at cycle 2 day 1 and cycle 4 day 1. After peripheral blood was drawn into 8 mL Vacutainer Cell Preparation Tubes, PBMCs were isolated by centrifugation and then cryopreserved.

Genomic DNA was extracted with the Qiagen DNeasy kit from unsorted PBMCs and from negatively selected CD4+ and CD8+ fractions. TCR beta CDR3 regions were amplified by immunoSEQ multiplex PCR using primers annealing to V and J segments. A synthetic immune receptor repertoire was used to minimize amplification bias, and any remaining bias was removed computationally after sequencing. As for the original processing: Custom Python scripts were used to quantify repertoire diversity as the Shannon entropy index. The unsorted, CD4+ and CD8+ repertoires were each analyzed separately, with the exception of combined analyses, where CD4+ and CD8+ sequences were merged in silico. Clonal expansion was defined as a frequency increase of at least 2-fold after treatment compared with C1D1, and clones undetected at baseline were assigned a pseudocount of 0.5. Clones with 0 or 1 copy at C1D1 were classified as singleton clones, and clones with 2 or more copies were classified as non-singleton clones. By matching protein sequences in sorted samples from the same patient, clones expanded in unsorted samples were annotated as CD4+, CD8+ or unknown. Wilcoxon tests were applied to paired samples to test diversity changes from C1D1 to C4D1. Imported from immuneACCESS, the table was reduced by TCRdb to in-frame sequences with V and J called. These copies leave out some clones; in studies compared against another copy, an unresolved V gene accounts for under half, and the cause of the remainder is not known. V and J calls and clone size are as listed in that table; D and trimming were resolved from the DNA. The sample has 45,000 to 55,000 clones on record, around four fifths of them singletons. The top ten clones comprise around 12% of the sample.

With regard to this clone: Its antigen remains undetermined. No clone much larger than this one lies a single base away; base qualities are absent.

Trimming accounts for 3 bases at V and 5 bases at J, while the number of junction bases matched to no gene is 13. The CDR3, from cysteine to phenylalanine, totals 16 residues. This entry keeps only the CDR3 DNA: 48 bases, framed from base 1. Via the germline V gene, CDR1 is SGHRS and CDR2 YFSETQ. The rearranged chain carries TRBV5-1 and TRBJ1-1, with 7 bases matching TRBD1. This clonotype was obtained from a human donor with classical Hodgkin lymphoma. The specimen comprised peripheral blood mononuclear cells (PBMCs), sampled before the fourth cycle of nivolumab. This receptor carries the CDR3 CASSYSGGAGITEAFF. The DNA reads as follows: TGCGCCAGCAGCTATTCAGGGGGGGCCGGGATAACTGAAGCTTTCTTT.